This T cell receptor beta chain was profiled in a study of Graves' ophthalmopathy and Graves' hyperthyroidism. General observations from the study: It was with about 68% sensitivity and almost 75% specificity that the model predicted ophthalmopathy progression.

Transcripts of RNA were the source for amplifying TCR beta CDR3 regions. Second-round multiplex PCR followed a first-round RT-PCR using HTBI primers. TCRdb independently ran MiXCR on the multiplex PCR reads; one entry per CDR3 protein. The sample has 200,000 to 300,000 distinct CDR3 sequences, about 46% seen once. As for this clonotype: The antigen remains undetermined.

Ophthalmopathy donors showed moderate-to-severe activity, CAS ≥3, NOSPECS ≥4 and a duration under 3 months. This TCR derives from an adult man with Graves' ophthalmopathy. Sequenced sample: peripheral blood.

As DNA, the CDR3 is TGCGCCAGCAGCTTGGTGGAGGGCGAGGAGCTGTTTTTT. The encoded protein is CASSLVEGEELFF. The gene calls are TRBV5-1 and TRBJ2-2; maybe TRBD2 (6 bases). The CDR3 is 13 residues long. The V end lost 0 bases, the J end lost 10 bases, and 10 bases lay between the germline ends. Per germline, CDR1 SGHRS and CDR2 YFSETQ.